The sequence of this T cell receptor beta chain was determined in a study of T-cell reconstitution after alpha-beta-depleted transplantation in children. For TCRbeta, the library was prepared with unique molecular identifiers. TCRdb analysed the PCR reads with MiXCR anew, one entry per CDR3 protein. The table includes 130,000 to 150,000 distinct CDR3 sequences, 8% to 10% detected once. V was cut by 7 bases and J by 2 bases, with 11 bases left in between. Germline CDR1 SQVTM, CDR2 ANQGSEA. There are 12 residues in the CDR3. Findings and limits, study-wide: The study reportedly traced alpha-beta T cells about two months after transplant to several hundred expanded graft clones. Certain patients had high TCRbeta diversity at day 60, and it came from recipient T cells and thymic progenitors that survived. After one year, T-cell counts and TCRbeta diversity mostly came from new T cells.

This clonotype was seen repeatedly, ten times or more. As yet, its antigen is unknown. The TCR comes from a female patient aged 2-9 years who had a stem cell transplant for congenital amegakaryocytic thrombocytopenia, so the T cells may come from the graft donor. The V gene is TRBV29-1, the J gene TRBJ1-2, with D unresolved. Sequenced material: PBMCs, mostly from graft donor cells, taken 180 days after TCRalphabeta/CD19-depleted stem cell transplant. The CDR3 region is CSADWPNYGYTF. The CDR3 DNA reads as TGCAGCGCCGACTGGCCCAACTATGGCTACACCTTC.